A single sample gave rise to the 8 T cell receptor beta chains below, sequenced in a study of early T cells in non-severe SARS-CoV-2 infection (dated by TCRdb to the early 2020s). To prepare the library, 5' RACE was applied. TCRdb lists the instrument as NextSeq 500. TCRdb's own reprocessing of the public reads used fastp at Q25 and MiXCR and kept productive beta chains. Identical CDR3 protein sequences are pooled into one entry, listed with their most common genes and DNA. This sample is represented by tens of thousands of distinct CDR3 sequences; around 14% of them were singletons. The ten top clones hold around 4.2% of the sample. Sequencing was carried out using whole blood. The receptors originated from an adult who was a healthcare worker with PCR-confirmed SARS-CoV-2 infection or an uninfected control (not recorded which).

In this sample, this clonotype turned up a few times. The V call is TRBV6-6, the J call TRBJ1-1; 11 bases match TRBD1. The germline gives CDR1 MNHNY, CDR2 SVGAGI (reference sequence). This CDR3 is built from 17 residues. The trim removed 2 bases at V and 2 bases at J, leaving 7 bases unmatched. In DNA form, the CDR3 reads TGTGCCAGCAGTTACCCCCGGGACAGGGGGTCCAACACTGAAGCTTTCTTT. It codes for CASSYPRDRGSNTEAFF.

This clonotype was seen only a few times. The chain links TRBV6-1 to TRBJ2-3; D might be TRBD2 (6 bases). The V end lost 5 bases, the J end lost 0 bases, and 15 bases lay between the germline ends. The CDR3 sequence is 16 residues long. Germline V gene data show CDR1 as MNHNS and CDR2 as SASEGT. The chain's CDR3 is CASSSLPAGSTDTQYF. CDR3 sequence (DNA): TGTGCCAGCAGTTCCCTCCCGGCGGGGAGCACAGATACGCAGTATTTT.

This clonotype was seen at least ten times. The chain recombines TRBV9 with TRBJ2-3; unclear D gene. CDR1 is SGDLS and CDR2 is YYNGEE in the germline V gene. Trimming stripped 3 bases from V and 4 bases from J, with 9 bases between. The CDR3 is 13 amino acids. CDR3 sequence reads: CASSAASADTQYF. The CDR3 bases are TGTGCCAGCAGCGCAGCTAGTGCAGATACGCAGTATTTT.

This clonotype was picked up a small number of times. CDR3 in amino acids: CASSYLRRERGNSDTQYF. Here the CDR3 DNA reads TGTGCCAGCAGTTACCTGCGTCGGGAGCGGGGGAACTCAGATACGCAGTATTTT. V usage is TRBV6-6 and J usage is TRBJ2-3; 8 nucleotides match TRBD2. The CDR3 length is 18 residues. Germline loops: CDR1 MNHNY, CDR2 SVGAGI (reference sequence). V was pared by 2 bases and J by 4 bases, with 14 bases of the junction left unmatched.

This clonotype has only a few counts. The chain links TRBV11-2 to TRBJ2-7, with no clear D. Germline V gene sequence: CDR1 SGHAT, CDR2 FQNNGV. Trimming took off 0 bases at V and 4 bases at J, with 16 bases between the two ends. This CDR3 contains 16 residues. In nucleotides, the CDR3 is TGTGCCAGCAGCTTAGAGTCCCGGACGCGTCTTTACGAGCAGTACTTC. Translating it yields CASSLESRTRLYEQYF. The full variable domain, completed using reference TRBV11-2 and TRBJ2-7, is EAGVAQSPRYKIIEKRQSVAFWCNPISGHATLYWYQQILGQGPKLLIQFQNNGVVDDSQLPKDRFSAERLKGVDSTLKIQPAKLEDSAVYLCASSLESRTRLYEQYFGPGTRLTVT.

This clonotype has more than one count but fewer than ten. The chain uses TRBV5-4 and TRBJ1-1; D is uncertain. Trimming cost V 4 bases and J 1 base, with 17 bases left between them. Germline V gene sequence: CDR1 SGHNT, CDR2 YYREEE (reference sequence). The CDR3 has 16 amino acids. The CDR3 DNA reads TGTGCCAGCAGCGCCCGGAGCCGGCCGCCGAACACTGAAGCTTTCTTT. Its protein is CASSARSRPPNTEAFF.

This rearrangement joins TRBV29-1 to TRBJ1-5, with 8 bases aligning to TRBD1. Trimming took 7 bases from V and 4 from J; bases not matched to a gene: 6. The CDR3 sequence is 13 residues long. The germline CDR1 and CDR2 sequences are SQVTM and ANQGSEA. In DNA, the CDR3 is TGCAGCGCCGGGGACAGGACTAATCAGCCCCAGCATTTT. As protein: CSAGDRTNQPQHF.

Sample share makes this clonotype medium-sized. The V gene is TRBV18, the J gene TRBJ1-2; no reliable D call. This CDR3 is 13 amino acids long. Germline CDR1 and CDR2: KGHSH and LQKENI. V lost 3 bases, J lost 2 bases, and 7 bases lay in between. CDR3 residues: CASSPGSNYGYTF. CDR3 DNA: TGTGCCAGCTCACCGGGGTCAAACTATGGCTACACCTTC.